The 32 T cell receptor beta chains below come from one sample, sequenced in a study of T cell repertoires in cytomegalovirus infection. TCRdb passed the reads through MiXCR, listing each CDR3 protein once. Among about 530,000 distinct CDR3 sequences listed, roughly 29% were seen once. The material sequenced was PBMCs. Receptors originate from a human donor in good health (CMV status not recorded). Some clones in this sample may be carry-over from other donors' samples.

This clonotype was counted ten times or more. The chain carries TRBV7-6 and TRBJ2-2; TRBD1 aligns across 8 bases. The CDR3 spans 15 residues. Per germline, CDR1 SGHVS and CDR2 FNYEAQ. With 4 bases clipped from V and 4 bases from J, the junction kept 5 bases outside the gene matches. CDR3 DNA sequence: TGTGCCAGCAGCTACGGACAGGGCGGCACCGGGGAGCTGTTTTTT. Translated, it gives CASSYGQGGTGELFF.

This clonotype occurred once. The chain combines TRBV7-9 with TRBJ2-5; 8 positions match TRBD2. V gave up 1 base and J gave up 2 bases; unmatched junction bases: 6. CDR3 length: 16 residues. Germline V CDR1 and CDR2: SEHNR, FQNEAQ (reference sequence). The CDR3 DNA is TGTGCCAGCAGCTTAGGCCTAGCGGGTAATCAAGAGACCCAGTACTTC. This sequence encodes CASSLGLAGNQETQYF.

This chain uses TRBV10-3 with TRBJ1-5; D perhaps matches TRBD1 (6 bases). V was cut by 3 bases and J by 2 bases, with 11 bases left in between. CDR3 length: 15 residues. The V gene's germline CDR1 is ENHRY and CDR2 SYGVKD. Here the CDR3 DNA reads TGTGCCATCAGTGATCAAAGGGGGGGCAATCAGCCCCAGCATTTT. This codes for CAISDQRGGNQPQHF.

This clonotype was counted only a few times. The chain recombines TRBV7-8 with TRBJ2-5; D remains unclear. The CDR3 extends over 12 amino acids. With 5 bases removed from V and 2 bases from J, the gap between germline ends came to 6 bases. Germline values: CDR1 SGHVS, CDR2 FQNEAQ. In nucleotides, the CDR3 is TGTGCCAGCAGCGTCGTTCAAGAGACCCAGTACTTC. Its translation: CASSVVQETQYF.

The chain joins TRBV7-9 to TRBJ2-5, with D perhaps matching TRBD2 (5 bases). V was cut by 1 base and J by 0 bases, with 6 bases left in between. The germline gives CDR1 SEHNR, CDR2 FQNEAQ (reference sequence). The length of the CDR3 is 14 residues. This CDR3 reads CASSLVRDQETQYF. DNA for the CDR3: TGTGCCAGCAGCTTAGTGCGGGACCAAGAGACCCAGTACTTC.

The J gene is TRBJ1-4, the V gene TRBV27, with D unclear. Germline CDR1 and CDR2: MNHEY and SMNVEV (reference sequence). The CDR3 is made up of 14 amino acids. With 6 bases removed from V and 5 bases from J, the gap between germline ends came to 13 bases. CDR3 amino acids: CASRPGQRNEKLFF. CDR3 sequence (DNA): TGTGCCAGCAGACCGGGCCAAAGAAATGAAAAACTGTTTTTT.

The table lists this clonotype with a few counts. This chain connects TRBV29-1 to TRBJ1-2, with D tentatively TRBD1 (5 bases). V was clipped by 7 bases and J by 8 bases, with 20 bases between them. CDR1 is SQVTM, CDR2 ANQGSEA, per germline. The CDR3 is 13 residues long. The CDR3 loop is CSARRDGPGGYTF. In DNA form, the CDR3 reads TGCAGCGCTAGACGGGACGGTCCGGGAGGCTACACCTTC.

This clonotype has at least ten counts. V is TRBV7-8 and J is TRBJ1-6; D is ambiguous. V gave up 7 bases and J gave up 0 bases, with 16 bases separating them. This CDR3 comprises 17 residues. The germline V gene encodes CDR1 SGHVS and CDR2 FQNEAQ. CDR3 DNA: TGTGCCAGCACCCCCCAATCGGGTGGCTCCTATAATTCACCCCTCCACTTT. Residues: CASTPQSGGSYNSPLHF.

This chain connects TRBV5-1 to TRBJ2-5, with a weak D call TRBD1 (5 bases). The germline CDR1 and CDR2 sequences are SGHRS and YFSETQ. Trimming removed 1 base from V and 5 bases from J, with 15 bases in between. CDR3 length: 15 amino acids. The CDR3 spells CASSLLSGAGETQYF. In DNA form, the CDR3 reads TGCGCCAGCAGCTTGCTCTCAGGCGCAGGGGAGACCCAGTACTTC.

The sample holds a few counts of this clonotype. The CDR3, as DNA: TGTGCCAGCAGACCTAGCGGGTATAGCTCCTACGAGCAGTACTTC. Its translation is CASRPSGYSSYEQYF. V gene TRBV7-2 combines with J gene TRBJ2-7; 8 nucleotides match TRBD2. Germline V CDR1 and CDR2: SGHTA, FQGNSA. This CDR3 comprises 15 residues. Trimming at V came to 6 bases and at J to 0 bases, leaving 7 bases not matched to a gene.

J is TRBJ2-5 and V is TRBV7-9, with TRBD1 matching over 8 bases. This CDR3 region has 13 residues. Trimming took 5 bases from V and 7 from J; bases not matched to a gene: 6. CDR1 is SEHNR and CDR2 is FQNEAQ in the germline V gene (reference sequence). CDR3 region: CASSGQGVGTQYF. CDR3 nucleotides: TGTGCCAGCAGCGGACAGGGAGTTGGGACCCAGTACTTC.

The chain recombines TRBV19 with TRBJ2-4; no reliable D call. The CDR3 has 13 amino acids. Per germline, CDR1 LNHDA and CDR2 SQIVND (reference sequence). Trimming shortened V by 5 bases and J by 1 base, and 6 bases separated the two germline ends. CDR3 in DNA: TGTGCCAGTAGTGCCACTGCCAAAAACATTCAGTACTTC. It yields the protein CASSATAKNIQYF.

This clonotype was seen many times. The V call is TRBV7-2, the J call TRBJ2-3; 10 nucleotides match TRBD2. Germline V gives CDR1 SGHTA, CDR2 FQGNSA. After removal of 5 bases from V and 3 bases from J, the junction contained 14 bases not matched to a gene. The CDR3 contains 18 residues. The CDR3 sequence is CASSPPGGSGRSTDTQYF. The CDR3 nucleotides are TGTGCCAGCAGCCCTCCGGGCGGTAGCGGGAGGTCAACAGATACGCAGTATTTT.

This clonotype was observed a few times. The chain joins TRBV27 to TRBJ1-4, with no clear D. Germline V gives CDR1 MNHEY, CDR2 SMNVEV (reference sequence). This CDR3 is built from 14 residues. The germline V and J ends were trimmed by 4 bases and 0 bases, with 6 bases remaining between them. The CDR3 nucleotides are TGTGCCAGCAGTTCATATGCAACTAATGAAAAACTGTTTTTT. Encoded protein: CASSSYATNEKLFF.

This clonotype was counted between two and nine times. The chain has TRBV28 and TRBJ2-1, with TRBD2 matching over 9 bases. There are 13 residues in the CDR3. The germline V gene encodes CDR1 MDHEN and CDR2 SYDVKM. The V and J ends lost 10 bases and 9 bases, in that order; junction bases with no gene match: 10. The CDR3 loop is CATASGGRGEQFF. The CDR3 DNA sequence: TGTGCCACCGCCAGCGGCGGGAGGGGTGAGCAGTTCTTC.

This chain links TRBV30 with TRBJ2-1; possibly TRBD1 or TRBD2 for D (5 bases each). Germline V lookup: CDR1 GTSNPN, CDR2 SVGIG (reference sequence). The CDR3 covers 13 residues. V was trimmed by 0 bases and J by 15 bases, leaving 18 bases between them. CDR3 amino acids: CAWSVPGPLLGFF. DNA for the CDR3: TGTGCCTGGAGTGTACCGGGACCCCTATTAGGGTTCTTC.

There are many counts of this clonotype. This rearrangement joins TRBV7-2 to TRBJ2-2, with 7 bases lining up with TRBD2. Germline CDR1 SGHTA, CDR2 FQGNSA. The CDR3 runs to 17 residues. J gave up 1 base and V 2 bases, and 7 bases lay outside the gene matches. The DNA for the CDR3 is TGTGCCAGCAGCTTACGTCCTAGCGGAGTGAACACCGGGGAGCTGTTTTTT. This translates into CASSLRPSGVNTGELFF. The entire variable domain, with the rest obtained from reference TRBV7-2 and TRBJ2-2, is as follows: GAGVSQSPSNKVTEKGKDVELRCDPISGHTALYWYRQSLGQGLEFLIYFQGNSAPDKSGLPSDRFSAERTGGSVSTLTIQRTQQEDSAVYLCASSLRPSGVNTGELFFGEGSRLTVL.

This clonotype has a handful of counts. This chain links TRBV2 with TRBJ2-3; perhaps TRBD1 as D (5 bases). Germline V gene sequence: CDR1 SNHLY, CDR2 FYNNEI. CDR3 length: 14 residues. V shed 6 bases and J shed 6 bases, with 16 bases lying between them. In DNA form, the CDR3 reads TGTGCCAGCAGAGGGGCCCAGGGCCCCGATACGCAGTATTTT. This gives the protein CASRGAQGPDTQYF.

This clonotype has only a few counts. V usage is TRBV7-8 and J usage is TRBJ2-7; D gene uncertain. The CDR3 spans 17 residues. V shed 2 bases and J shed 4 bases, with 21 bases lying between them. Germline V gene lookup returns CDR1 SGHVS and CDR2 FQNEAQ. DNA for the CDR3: TGTGCCAGCAGCTTAAGTTGGGAATGTCCCGTGGGGTACGAGCAGTACGTC. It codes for CASSLSWECPVGYEQYV.

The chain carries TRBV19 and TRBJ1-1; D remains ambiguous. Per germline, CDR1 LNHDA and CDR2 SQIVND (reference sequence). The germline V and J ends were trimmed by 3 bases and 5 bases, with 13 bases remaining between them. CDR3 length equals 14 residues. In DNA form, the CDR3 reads TGTGCCAGTAGTATCCACAGTGGTACGACTGAAGCTTTCTTT. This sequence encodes CASSIHSGTTEAFF.

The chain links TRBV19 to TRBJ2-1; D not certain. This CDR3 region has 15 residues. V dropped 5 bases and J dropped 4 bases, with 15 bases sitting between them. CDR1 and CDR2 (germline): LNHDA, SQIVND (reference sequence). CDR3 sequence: CASSLLISYYNEQFF. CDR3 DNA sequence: TGTGCCAGTAGTCTTCTGATCTCTTATTACAATGAGCAGTTCTTC.

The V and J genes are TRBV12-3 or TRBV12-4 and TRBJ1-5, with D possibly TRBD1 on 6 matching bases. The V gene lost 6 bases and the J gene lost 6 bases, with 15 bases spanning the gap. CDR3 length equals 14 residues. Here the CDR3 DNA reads TGTGCCAGCAGGGTAACAGGGAAATGTCAGCCCCAGCATTTT. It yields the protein CASRVTGKCQPQHF.

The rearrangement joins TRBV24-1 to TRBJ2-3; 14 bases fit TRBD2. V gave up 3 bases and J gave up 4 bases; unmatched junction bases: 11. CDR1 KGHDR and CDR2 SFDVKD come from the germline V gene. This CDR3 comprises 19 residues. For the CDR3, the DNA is TGTGCCACCAGTGATCCTTCTCCCGGGACTAGCGGGAGCGCAGATACGCAGTATTTT. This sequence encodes CATSDPSPGTSGSADTQYF.

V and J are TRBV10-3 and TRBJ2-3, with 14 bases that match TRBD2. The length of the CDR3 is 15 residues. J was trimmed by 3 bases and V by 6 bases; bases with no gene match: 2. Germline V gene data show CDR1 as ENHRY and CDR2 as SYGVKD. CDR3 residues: CAISGTSGSTDTQYF. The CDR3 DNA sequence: TGTGCCATCAGCGGGACTAGCGGGAGTACAGATACGCAGTATTTT.

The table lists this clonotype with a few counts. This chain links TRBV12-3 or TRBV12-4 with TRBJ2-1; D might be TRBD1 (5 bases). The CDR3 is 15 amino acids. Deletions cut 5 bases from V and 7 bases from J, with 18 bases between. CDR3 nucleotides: TGTGCCAGCAGTGCTGGACACCCGGGCGGAAATGAGCAGTTCTTC. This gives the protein CASSAGHPGGNEQFF.

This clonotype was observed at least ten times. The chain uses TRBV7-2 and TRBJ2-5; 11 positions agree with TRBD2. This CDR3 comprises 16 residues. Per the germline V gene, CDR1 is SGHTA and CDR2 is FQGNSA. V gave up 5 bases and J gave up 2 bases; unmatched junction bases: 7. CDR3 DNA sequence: TGTGCCAGCAGCCCGCCGGGACTAGCGGTTCAAGAGACCCAGTACTTC. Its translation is CASSPPGLAVQETQYF.

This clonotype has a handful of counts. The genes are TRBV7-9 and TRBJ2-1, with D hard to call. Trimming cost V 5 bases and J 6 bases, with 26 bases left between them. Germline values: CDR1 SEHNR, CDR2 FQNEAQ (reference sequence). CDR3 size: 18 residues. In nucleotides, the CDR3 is TGTGCCAGCAGCCAACCCCTAGGCCGATCCCCACCCCTCAATGAGCAGTTCTTC. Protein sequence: CASSQPLGRSPPLNEQFF.

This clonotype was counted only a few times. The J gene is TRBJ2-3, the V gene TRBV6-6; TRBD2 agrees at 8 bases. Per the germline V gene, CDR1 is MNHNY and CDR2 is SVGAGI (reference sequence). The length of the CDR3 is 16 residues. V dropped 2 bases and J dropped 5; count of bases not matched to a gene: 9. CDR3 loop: CASSYRAGGDQDTQYF. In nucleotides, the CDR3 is TGTGCCAGCAGTTACAGGGCGGGAGGCGATCAAGATACGCAGTATTTT.

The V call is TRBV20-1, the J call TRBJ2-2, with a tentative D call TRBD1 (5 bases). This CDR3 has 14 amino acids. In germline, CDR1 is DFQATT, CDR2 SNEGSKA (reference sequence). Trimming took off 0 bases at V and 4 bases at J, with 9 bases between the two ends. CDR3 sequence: CSARDQGTTGELFF. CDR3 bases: TGCAGTGCTAGAGATCAGGGAACCACCGGGGAGCTGTTTTTT.

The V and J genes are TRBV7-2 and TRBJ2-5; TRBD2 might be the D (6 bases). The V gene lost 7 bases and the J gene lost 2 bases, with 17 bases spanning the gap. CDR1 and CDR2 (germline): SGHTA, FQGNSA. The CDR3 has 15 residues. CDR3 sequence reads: CASTRAGRTQETQYF. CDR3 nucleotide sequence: TGTGCCAGCACCCGCGCGGGGCGGACTCAAGAGACCCAGTACTTC.

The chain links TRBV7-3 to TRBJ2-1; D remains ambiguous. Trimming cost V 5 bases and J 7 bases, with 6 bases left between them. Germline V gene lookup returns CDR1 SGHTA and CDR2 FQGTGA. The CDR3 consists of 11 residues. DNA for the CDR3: TGTGCCAGCAGCGCCAGTAATGAGCAGTTCTTC. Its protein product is CASSASNEQFF.

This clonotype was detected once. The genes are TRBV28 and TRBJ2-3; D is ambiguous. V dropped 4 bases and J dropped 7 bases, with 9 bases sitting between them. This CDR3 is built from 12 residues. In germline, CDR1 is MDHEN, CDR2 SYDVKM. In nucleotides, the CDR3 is TGTGCCAGCAGTTCCCAGAGGTATACGCAGTATTTT. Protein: CASSSQRYTQYF.